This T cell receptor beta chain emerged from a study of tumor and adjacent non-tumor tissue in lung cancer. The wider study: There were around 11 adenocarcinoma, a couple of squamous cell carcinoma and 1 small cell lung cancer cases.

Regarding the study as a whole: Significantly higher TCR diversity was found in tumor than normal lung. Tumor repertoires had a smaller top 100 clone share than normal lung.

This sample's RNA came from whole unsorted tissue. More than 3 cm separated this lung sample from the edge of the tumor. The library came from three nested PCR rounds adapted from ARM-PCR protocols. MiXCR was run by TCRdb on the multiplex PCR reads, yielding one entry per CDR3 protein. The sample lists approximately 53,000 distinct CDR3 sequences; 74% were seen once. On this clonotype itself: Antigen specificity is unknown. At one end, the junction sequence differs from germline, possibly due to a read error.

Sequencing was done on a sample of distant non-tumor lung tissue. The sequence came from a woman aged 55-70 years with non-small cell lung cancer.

CDR3 DNA: TGTGTTAGTGCCACAGGAATAAACGGGGTCACTGAAGCTTTCTTT. This sequence encodes CVSATGINGVTEAFF. J is TRBJ1-1 and V is TRBV12-5; D may be TRBD1 (5 bases). The CDR3 runs to 15 residues. The germline CDR1 and CDR2 sequences are LGHNT and FRNRAP.